The 8 T cell receptor beta chains below all came from one sample that was sequenced in a study of spatial heterogeneity in lung cancer. TCRdb redid the calling of the 5' RACE reads with MiXCR, one entry per CDR3 protein. The data hold about 15,000 distinct CDR3 sequences, with 6.3% observed a single time. Noted time point: blood at routine non-recurrence follow-up after resection. The starting material was PBMCs, obtained at follow-up. All receptors derive from a male donor with early-stage non-small cell lung cancer.

This clonotype showed up many times. The rearrangement links TRBV6-5 to TRBJ2-2; the D is unclear. Trimming removed 5 bases from V and 6 bases from J, with 10 bases in between. Germline CDR1 is MNHEY and CDR2 is SVGAGI. There are 13 residues in the CDR3. The CDR3 region has the DNA TGTGCCAGCAGTCCGACCCAGCCCGGGGAGCTGTTTTTT. It encodes CASSPTQPGELFF.

Many counts were recorded for this clonotype. The V gene is TRBV18, the J gene TRBJ1-5; possible D gene TRBD1, 5 bases. V was cut by 3 bases and J by 7 bases, with 16 bases left in between. CDR1 and CDR2 from the germline V gene are KGHSH and LQKENI. The CDR3 is made up of 15 amino acids. Here the CDR3 reads CASSPQRGYEQPQHF. CDR3 nucleotides: TGTGCCAGCTCACCGCAAAGGGGTTACGAACAGCCCCAGCATTTT.

This clonotype was seen at least ten times. This sequence joins TRBV9 and TRBJ1-5; no clear D. The germline gives CDR1 SGDLS, CDR2 YYNGEE. V gave up 0 bases and J gave up 0 bases, with 7 bases separating them. The CDR3 length is 15 residues. This chain's CDR3 is CASSVDGYSNQPQHF. Here the CDR3 DNA reads TGTGCCAGCAGCGTAGACGGATATAGCAATCAGCCCCAGCATTTT. The full variable domain, its missing parts supplied by reference TRBV9 and TRBJ1-5, is DSGVTQTPKHLITATGQRVTLRCSPRSGDLSVYWYQQSLDQGLQFLIQYYNGEERAKGNILERFSAQQFPDLHSELNLSSLELGDSALYFCASSVDGYSNQPQHFGDGTRLSIL.

This clonotype came up many times. This chain joins TRBV2 and TRBJ1-5; D gene ambiguous. The CDR3 is made up of 15 amino acids. Germline V gives CDR1 SNHLY, CDR2 FYNNEI. V lost 6 bases to trimming and J lost 1 base, with 13 bases between them. The CDR3 protein is CASRLRAVSNQPQHF. In DNA, the CDR3 is TGTGCCAGCAGGCTCAGAGCGGTGAGCAATCAGCCCCAGCATTTT.

This clonotype was counted many times. The chain carries TRBV7-2 and TRBJ2-3, with 11 bases fitting TRBD2. This CDR3 is built from 17 residues. Germline V gene sequence: CDR1 SGHTA, CDR2 FQGNSA. Trimming at V came to 5 bases and at J to 2 bases, leaving 9 bases not matched to a gene. CDR3: CASSPRQGLAATDTQYF. The CDR3 DNA sequence: TGTGCCAGCAGCCCCCGGCAGGGACTAGCGGCCACAGATACGCAGTATTTT.

This clonotype was seen at least ten times. The chain couples TRBV3-1 to TRBJ1-5; D remains unclear. Germline CDR1 and CDR2: LGHDT and YNNKEL (reference sequence). Trimming took off 2 bases at V and 5 bases at J, with 10 bases between the two ends. This CDR3 is 14 amino acids long. CDR3: CASSQSIGYQPQHF. The CDR3 bases are TGTGCCAGCAGCCAATCAATAGGGTATCAGCCCCAGCATTTT.

This clonotype was seen ten or more times. The chain combines TRBV5-1 with TRBJ2-7; perhaps D is TRBD1 or TRBD2 (6 bases each). V lost 6 bases and J lost 0, with 13 bases in between. The CDR3 has 14 residues. Germline values: CDR1 SGHRS, CDR2 YFSETQ. The CDR3 reads CASTPRGDSYEQYF. The CDR3 coding sequence is TGCGCCAGCACTCCGAGGGGGGACTCCTACGAGCAGTACTTC.

The table lists this clonotype with many counts. V gene TRBV7-9 combines with J gene TRBJ2-1; 8 bases align to TRBD2. Trimming at V came to 6 bases and at J to 6 bases, leaving 34 bases not matched to a gene. In germline, CDR1 is SEHNR, CDR2 FQNEAQ (reference sequence). CDR3 size: 23 residues. CDR3 sequence reads: CASRPFNLREGSQAGVLVNEQFF. For the CDR3, the DNA is TGTGCCAGCAGACCCTTTAACCTAAGGGAGGGGTCTCAAGCGGGAGTTCTGGTCAATGAGCAGTTCTTC.